The 2 T cell receptor beta chains presented below share a single source sample, sequenced in a study of blood T cell repertoires in COVID-19. Repertoires were generated with immunoSEQ multiplex PCR, while TCRdb's copy carries only in-frame clones and drops some. In the table there are approximately 210,000 clones, more than 75% of which are singletons. Sequenced: PBMCs or T cells enriched from blood (not recorded which). These receptors were obtained from a woman in her 50s with acute COVID-19.

This clone was observed a few times. The chain recombines TRBV28 with TRBJ2-4; D call uncertain. Germline V gives CDR1 MDHEN, CDR2 SYDVKM. CDR3 length equals 13 residues. V lost 2 bases and J 6 bases, leaving 8 bases between the germline ends. CDR3 protein: CASSLVTPNIQYF. CDR3 nucleotides: TGTGCCAGCAGTTTAGTGACTCCAAACATTCAGTACTTC.

This clone was picked up many times. The chain employs TRBV2 and TRBJ2-4; no firm D call. CDR3 length equals 12 residues. Germline CDR1 and CDR2: SNHLY and FYNNEI. V lost 4 bases and J lost 8, with 9 bases in between. The CDR3 DNA sequence: TGTGCCAGCAGTGTGTCGGTGCACATTCAGTACTTC. Amino acids: CASSVSVHIQYF.